A single sample gave rise to the 15 T cell receptor beta chains below, sequenced in a study of blood T cell repertoires in COVID-19 (dated by TCRdb to about 2020). Library generation was performed with the immunoSEQ multiplex PCR assay. TCRdb took this table from immuneACCESS and kept in-frame rearrangements with V and J called. Such tables lack part of the clones; where checked against another copy, unresolved V genes explain under half of the gap, and the rest is unexplained. For this sample the table gives tens of thousands of clones, of which around 80% were detected only once. The leading ten clones occupy approximately 14% of the sample. Sequencing input: peripheral blood. The receptor set was obtained from an elderly man with acute or convalescent COVID-19.

The gene calls are TRBV19 and TRBJ1-5; 11 nucleotides line up with TRBD1. V shed 8 bases, J shed 2 bases, and the junction held 5 bases outside the gene matches. Germline assignment: CDR1 LNHDA and CDR2 SQIVND (reference sequence). The CDR3 is 15 amino acids. In DNA form, the CDR3 reads TGTGCCAGTCGGGGGGACAGGGGGGGCAATCAGCCCCAGCATTTT. Its protein is CASRGDRGGNQPQHF.

The chain links TRBV28 to TRBJ2-7; weak D call: TRBD1 (8 bases). Between the trimmed V and J ends, which lost 6 bases and 3 bases, there was a span of 24 bases. The CDR3 sequence is 17 residues long. Germline V gene data show CDR1 as MDHEN and CDR2 as SYDVKM. The CDR3 reads CASSLGALTGGVYEQYF. The CDR3 DNA reads as TGTGCCAGCAGCCTAGGAGCGCTCACAGGGGGGGTCTACGAGCAGTACTTC. Full variable domain (missing parts from reference TRBV28 and TRBJ2-7): DVKVTQSSRYLVKRTGEKVFLECVQDMDHENMFWYRQDPGLGLRLIYFSYDVKMKEKGDIPEGYSVSREKKERFSLILESASTNQTSMYLCASSLGALTGGVYEQYFGPGTRLTVT.

The chain uses TRBV19 and TRBJ2-5; D ambiguous. Trimming left V 3 bases short and J 1 base short, with 9 bases between. The CDR3 consists of 14 residues. Germline V gives CDR1 LNHDA, CDR2 SQIVND (reference sequence). This CDR3 reads CASSIGGAQETQYF. CDR3 nucleotides: TGTGCCAGTAGTATCGGCGGAGCCCAAGAGACCCAGTACTTC. The full variable domain, in which reference TRBV19 and TRBJ2-5 provide the parts outside the CDR3, is DGGITQSPKYLFRKEGQNVTLSCEQNLNHDAMYWYRQDPGQGLRLIYYSQIVNDFQKGDIAEGYSVSREKKESFPLTVTSAQKNPTAFYLCASSIGGAQETQYFGPGTRLLVL.

The rearrangement links TRBV28 to TRBJ1-5, with D tentatively TRBD1 (5 bases). Looked up from germline, CDR1 is MDHEN and CDR2 is SYDVKM. This CDR3 has 17 residues. With 3 bases removed from V and 7 bases from J, the gap between germline ends came to 22 bases. DNA for the CDR3: TGTGCCAGCAGTTTTCGGGGTTGGTCGGGGGGAAGGCAGCCCCAGCATTTT. This sequence encodes CASSFRGWSGGRQPQHF.

Ten or more counts support this clone. The chain links TRBV4-2 to TRBJ2-7, with a possible D match to TRBD2 (5 bases). V gave up 7 bases and J gave up 0 bases, with 10 bases separating them. CDR1 LGHNA and CDR2 YNFKEQ come from the germline V gene. This CDR3 has 13 residues. CDR3 residues: CASKERVSYEQYF. DNA for the CDR3: TGTGCCAGCAAGGAGAGGGTCTCCTACGAGCAGTACTTC.

The chain joins TRBV28 to TRBJ1-6; D might be TRBD1 (5 bases). Germline V lookup: CDR1 MDHEN, CDR2 SYDVKM. There are 14 residues in the CDR3. Between the trimmed V and J ends, which lost 6 bases and 9 bases, there was a span of 15 bases. The CDR3 nucleotides are TGTGCCAGCAGCAGCAGGGCGGGGGTTTCACCCCTCCACTTT. Its protein is CASSSRAGVSPLHF.

This clone was detected once. The chain couples TRBV4-1 to TRBJ1-1, with D tentatively TRBD1 (5 bases). V was pared by 1 base and J by 6 bases, with 15 bases between. The CDR3 is made up of 15 amino acids. The germline V gene has CDR1 MGHRA and CDR2 YSYEKL. CDR3 sequence: CASSQVGRTRAEAFF. CDR3 DNA: TGCGCCAGCAGCCAAGTGGGCCGGACAAGGGCTGAAGCTTTCTTT.

The rearrangement joins TRBV6-6 to TRBJ2-2, with 8 bases matching TRBD2. CDR1 and CDR2 (germline): MNHNY, SVGAGI (reference sequence). This CDR3 has 16 residues. V lost 5 bases to trimming and J lost 3 bases; unmatched junction nucleotides: 8. CDR3 in amino acids: CASSRTSGIDTGELFF. In DNA form, the CDR3 reads TGTGCCAGCAGTCGAACTAGCGGAATAGACACCGGGGAGCTGTTTTTT.

This chain connects TRBV7-9 to TRBJ2-5; 9 bases map to TRBD2. Germline-derived CDR1 and CDR2 are SEHNR and FQNEAQ (reference sequence). The CDR3 is made up of 14 amino acids. The J segment lost 3 bases and the V segment lost 1 base, leaving 0 bases of the junction unmatched. Written as DNA, the CDR3 is TGTGCCAGCAGCTTAGGACTAGCGGAAGAGACCCAGTACTTC. Protein: CASSLGLAEETQYF.

The V call is TRBV19, the J call TRBJ1-5; TRBD1 is a possible D gene (6 bases). Germline values: CDR1 LNHDA, CDR2 SQIVND (reference sequence). The V and J ends lost 5 bases and 2 bases respectively, with 10 bases between them. The CDR3 runs 14 residues. CDR3 residues: CASSAQGGNQPQHF. The CDR3 bases are TGTGCCAGTAGTGCACAGGGTGGCAATCAGCCCCAGCATTTT.

The gene calls are TRBV27 and TRBJ1-1, with TRBD1 matching over 9 bases. Germline loops: CDR1 MNHEY, CDR2 SMNVEV (reference sequence). CDR3 length: 14 residues. V shed 6 bases, J shed 5 bases, and the junction held 7 bases outside the gene matches. CDR3 bases: TGTGCCAGCAGCAACGGACAGGGGAGGACTGAAGCTTTCTTT. Translation: CASSNGQGRTEAFF.

This sequence joins TRBV5-8 and TRBJ2-3, with D maybe TRBD2 (6 bases). This CDR3 is 15 amino acids long. V lost 5 bases and J lost 2, with 15 bases in between. Germline values: CDR1 SGHTS, CDR2 YDEGEE. For the CDR3, the DNA is TGTGCCAGCAGGACCGGGACGGACTACACAGATACGCAGTATTTT. This sequence encodes CASRTGTDYTDTQYF.

The CDR3 is CATSREFSPNQPQHF. The CDR3 nucleotides read TGTGCCACCAGCAGAGAATTTAGCCCTAATCAGCCCCAGCATTTT. This sequence joins TRBV15 and TRBJ1-5; D unclear. Trimming removed 0 bases from V and 4 bases from J, with 10 bases in between. CDR1 is LNHNV, CDR2 YYDKDF, per germline (reference sequence). The CDR3 is made up of 15 amino acids.

The genes are TRBV28 and TRBJ2-5, with D possibly TRBD2 on 5 matching bases. Germline-derived CDR1 and CDR2 are MDHEN and SYDVKM. This CDR3 has 14 amino acids. Deletions cut 6 bases from V and 5 bases from J, with 16 bases between. In DNA, the CDR3 is TGTGCCAGCAGCGCACGGACTGGAGGCGAGACCCAGTACTTC. This sequence encodes CASSARTGGETQYF.

The chain couples TRBV9 to TRBJ2-1; 14 bases fit TRBD2. The length of the CDR3 is 16 residues. V was clipped by 3 bases and J by 5 bases; unmatched bases: 4. Germline V gene sequence: CDR1 SGDLS, CDR2 YYNGEE. The CDR3 sequence: CASSAGTSGSDNEQFF. CDR3 bases: TGTGCCAGCAGCGCCGGGACTAGCGGGAGTGACAATGAGCAGTTCTTC.